The 16 T cell receptor beta chains below were found in one sample sequenced in a study of CD8+ T cells in alopecia areata. Extraction and reverse transcription of RNA yielded cDNA as the sequencing template. Profiled with immunoSEQ multiplex PCR; TCRdb holds only in-frame clones, not every one. The data contain roughly 100,000 clones, roughly half of them singletons. Sequenced material: CD4+ T cells sorted from blood. Source of these receptors: a human donor in good health.

The chain has TRBV28 and TRBJ2-1; unclear D gene. The CDR3 is 14 amino acids. Trimming pared 8 bases from V and 5 bases from J, leaving 16 bases between. In germline, CDR1 is MDHEN, CDR2 SYDVKM. CDR3 region: CASGAYLRHNEQFF. The CDR3, as DNA: TGTGCCAGCGGCGCCTACCTCCGGCACAATGAGCAGTTCTTC.

The V gene is TRBV30, the J gene TRBJ1-6, with 7 bases identical to TRBD1. V gave up 1 base and J gave up 7 bases; unmatched junction bases: 10. Germline CDR1 GTSNPN, CDR2 SVGIG (reference sequence). The CDR3 consists of 16 residues. The CDR3 sequence: CAWSGRTGYTNSPLHF. Written as DNA, the CDR3 is TGTGCCTGGAGTGGCAGGACAGGCTATACGAATTCACCCCTCCACTTT.

In its sample, this clone was seen a few times. The rearrangement links TRBV4-2 to TRBJ2-1; 10 bases fit TRBD2. Trimming took 0 bases from V and 4 from J; bases not matched to a gene: 12. There are 19 residues in the CDR3. CDR1 is LGHNA, CDR2 YNFKEQ, per germline. CDR3 sequence reads: CASSQDPNLSGGFYNEQFF. CDR3 nucleotides: TGTGCCAGCAGCCAAGATCCCAACCTTAGCGGGGGGTTTTACAATGAGCAGTTCTTC.

Only a few counts were recorded for this clone. V gene TRBV29-1 combines with J gene TRBJ2-3; 12 positions agree with TRBD2. Germline V gives CDR1 SQVTM, CDR2 ANQGSEA. CDR3 size: 16 residues. Losses at the gene ends were 6 bases for V and 2 bases for J; bases not matched to a gene: 9. The CDR3 sequence: CSVALTSGGSTDTQYF. The CDR3, as DNA: TGCAGCGTCGCCCTGACTAGCGGGGGATCCACAGATACGCAGTATTTT.

This clone was observed a handful of times. The chain is built from TRBV7-2 and TRBJ2-7, with D perhaps matching TRBD2 (7 bases). The germline V gene encodes CDR1 SGHTA and CDR2 FQGNSA. Trimming pared 5 bases from V and 9 bases from J, leaving 11 bases between. The CDR3 runs to 11 residues. The CDR3 is CASSQGRVQYF. The CDR3, as DNA: TGTGCCAGCAGCCAGGGGAGGGTGCAGTACTTC.

The gene calls are TRBV30 and TRBJ2-3; D is ambiguous. The CDR3 is 13 amino acids. CDR1 and CDR2 from the germline V gene are GTSNPN and SVGIG (reference sequence). With 0 bases removed from V and 4 bases from J, the gap between germline ends came to 8 bases. Here the CDR3 DNA reads TGTGCCTGGAGTGTTCGCGGACCAGATACGCAGTATTTT. It codes for CAWSVRGPDTQYF.

V is TRBV30 and J is TRBJ1-2; TRBD1 matches at 8 bases. The length of the CDR3 is 11 residues. CDR1 is GTSNPN, CDR2 SVGIG, per germline (reference sequence). Trimming removed 7 bases from V and 6 bases from J; junction bases left unmatched: 4. CDR3 nucleotide sequence: TGTGCCTCTGACAGGGGTAATGGCTACACCTTC. Translation: CASDRGNGYTF.

The table lists this clone with a few counts. This sample also contains other DNA sequences that code for the same CDR3. J is TRBJ1-5 and V is TRBV30; D possibly corresponds to TRBD1 (5 bases). Germline assignment: CDR1 GTSNPN and CDR2 SVGIG (reference sequence). CDR3 length: 14 amino acids. The V and J ends lost 1 base and 1 base respectively, with 8 bases between them. CDR3 sequence: CAWSGGLSNQPQHF. CDR3 DNA sequence: TGTGCCTGGAGTGGGGGGTTAAGCAATCAGCCCCAGCATTTT.

The chain is built from TRBV28 and TRBJ1-6, with D unclear. The CDR3 consists of 12 residues. Per germline, CDR1 MDHEN and CDR2 SYDVKM. Trimming stripped 7 bases from V and 10 bases from J, with 11 bases between. CDR3 amino acids: CASTQSNSPLHF. The CDR3 coding sequence is TGTGCCAGCACACAGTCAAACTCACCCCTCCACTTT.

The rearrangement links TRBV2 to TRBJ1-2; 7 bases agree with TRBD1. The V and J ends lost 2 bases and 7 bases, in that order; junction bases with no gene match: 4. The CDR3 sequence is 13 residues long. The V gene's germline CDR1 is SNHLY and CDR2 FYNNEI. CDR3 nucleotides: TGTGCCAGCAGTGAACAGGGGGGAGTTGGCTACACCTTC. It translates to CASSEQGGVGYTF.

This clone was seen a handful of times. The V call is TRBV21-1, the J call TRBJ1-5. TRBV21-1 counts as a pseudogene. This CDR3 comprises 14 residues. This CDR3 is CASSSKGFNQPQHF. The DNA of the CDR3 is TGTGCCAGCAGTTCGAAAGGGTTCAATCAGCCCCAGCATTTT.

The V call is TRBV5-1, the J call TRBJ2-2; 8 bases line up with TRBD1. Germline V gene lookup returns CDR1 SGHRS and CDR2 YFSETQ. This CDR3 is built from 18 residues. J was trimmed by 4 bases and V by 4 bases; bases with no gene match: 15. CDR3 loop: CASSHPDREPSTTGELFF. The CDR3 bases are TGCGCCAGCAGCCACCCGGACAGGGAACCTTCAACCACCGGGGAGCTGTTTTTT.

CDR3 nucleotide sequence: TGTGCCAGCAGCCCACGGACAGGACCGAACACTGAAGCTTTCTTT. Translating it yields CASSPRTGPNTEAFF. The chain links TRBV7-9 to TRBJ1-1, with 7 bases identical to TRBD1. The length of the CDR3 is 15 residues. The ends lost 5 bases at V and 1 base at J; junction bases unmatched: 7. CDR1 is SEHNR, CDR2 FQNEAQ, per germline (reference sequence).

The chain has TRBV10-3 and TRBJ2-7; D is possibly TRBD1 (5 bases). Trimming stripped 3 bases from V and 3 bases from J, with 12 bases between. Germline CDR1 is ENHRY and CDR2 is SYGVKD. The CDR3 sequence is 14 residues long. Here the CDR3 reads CAISDRARFYEQYF. The CDR3 DNA reads TGTGCCATCAGTGACAGGGCCCGATTCTACGAGCAGTACTTC.

The rearrangement uses TRBV6-6 and TRBJ1-5; 8 nucleotides agree with TRBD1. V lost 7 bases and J lost 3; bases outside the gene matches: 5. The CDR3 is made up of 14 amino acids. Germline CDR1 and CDR2: MNHNY and SVGAGI (reference sequence). The CDR3: CASKGRGHNQPQHF. The CDR3 DNA reads TGTGCCAGCAAGGGCAGGGGGCACAATCAGCCCCAGCATTTT.

The V call is TRBV5-1, the J call TRBJ2-2; no definite D call. The ends were cut back, 5 bases at V and 4 bases at J, with 15 bases in the middle. CDR1 and CDR2 (germline): SGHRS, YFSETQ. The CDR3 covers 15 residues. In DNA form, the CDR3 reads TGCGCCAGCAGTACCCCTCTGGGCTCCACCGGGGAGCTGTTTTTT. Translation: CASSTPLGSTGELFF.